One sample yielded the 32 T cell receptor beta chains listed below, sequenced in a study of T cells in Graves' hyperthyroidism and ophthalmopathy (dated by TCRdb to between 2018 and 2021). Receptor libraries were prepared by multiplex PCR. TCRdb shows the sequencer as Illumina HiSeq 2000. Amplification of TCR beta CDR3 regions was carried out from RNA transcripts. The first round of RT-PCR for the TCR CDR3 was performed with the HTBI primer set and the Qiagen OneStep RT-PCR kit. The public sequencing data were trimmed at Q25 with fastp and processed into clonotypes with MiXCR by TCRdb, which kept only in-frame beta chains. A single entry per CDR3 protein holds the most common genes and DNA from its merged rows. The sample table records 500,000 to 750,000 distinct CDR3 sequences; 14% of these occur just once. Around 7% of the sample is taken by the ten largest. Sequenced material: blood. These receptors came from a woman between 18 and 29 years old with Graves' ophthalmopathy.

V gene TRBV30 combines with J gene TRBJ2-7; the match to TRBD2 covers 12 bases. CDR1 is GTSNPN and CDR2 is SVGIG in the germline V gene (reference sequence). The CDR3 is 18 amino acids. V lost 0 bases and J lost 6; bases outside the gene matches: 15. The CDR3 protein is CAWSVIILTSGREAEQYF. The DNA of the CDR3 is TGTGCCTGGAGTGTAATAATATTGACTAGCGGGAGAGAAGCCGAGCAGTACTTC.

This clonotype was observed a handful of times. The V and J genes are TRBV15 and TRBJ2-1; no clear D. The CDR3 spans 14 residues. V gave up 5 bases and J gave up 2 bases, with 10 bases separating them. Germline CDR1 is LNHNV and CDR2 is YYDKDF (reference sequence). CDR3 region: CATSGQIPYNEQFF. CDR3 nucleotide sequence: TGTGCCACCAGCGGCCAGATTCCCTACAATGAGCAGTTCTTC.

In its sample, this clonotype was seen many times. This chain uses TRBV5-1 with TRBJ2-2, with D uncertain. The V end lost 0 bases, the J end lost 4 bases, and 10 bases lay between the germline ends. The CDR3 loop spans 15 amino acids. Per the germline V gene, CDR1 is SGHRS and CDR2 is YFSETQ. This CDR3 is CASSLGDSITGELFF. In DNA, the CDR3 is TGCGCCAGCAGCTTGGGGGATTCGATCACCGGGGAGCTGTTTTTT.

The chain is built from TRBV19 and TRBJ2-1; the match to TRBD2 covers 13 bases. CDR1 is LNHDA, CDR2 SQIVND, per germline (reference sequence). The junction had 9 bases not matched to a gene; V was cut back by 7 bases and J by 9 bases. The length of the CDR3 is 15 residues. The CDR3 loop reads CASNNGLAGEREQFF. The CDR3 DNA is TGTGCCAGTAATAATGGACTAGCGGGAGAACGTGAGCAGTTCTTC.

This chain uses TRBV9 with TRBJ2-3, with 7 bases fitting TRBD2. The CDR3 runs 15 residues. With V trimmed by 3 bases and J by 7 bases, 11 bases remained unmatched. Germline lookup yields CDR1 SGDLS and CDR2 YYNGEE. The CDR3 DNA follows: TGTGCCAGCAGCGGAGAGGGACTACCCAGGAATACGCAGTATTTT. Its protein product is CASSGEGLPRNTQYF.

This chain connects TRBV7-2 to TRBJ2-3, with TRBD2 identical over 11 bases. The CDR3 is 16 residues long. With 2 bases clipped from V and 4 bases from J, the junction kept 5 bases outside the gene matches. CDR1 is SGHTA and CDR2 is FQGNSA in the germline V gene. The CDR3 DNA reads TGTGCCAGCAGCTTACGTCCTAGCGGGAGGTCAGATACGCAGTATTTT. It encodes CASSLRPSGRSDTQYF.

This clonotype was detected a few times. The gene calls are TRBV15 and TRBJ1-4; no firm D call. CDR3 length: 16 residues. Germline CDR1 and CDR2: LNHNV and YYDKDF (reference sequence). V shed 5 bases and J shed 10 bases, with 23 bases lying between them. Here the CDR3 DNA reads TGTGCCACCAGCGCCCCTGGGTCGGATGGTACGGTAAAACTGTTTTTT. Translated, it gives CATSAPGSDGTVKLFF.

The table lists this clonotype with a few counts. A much larger clone differs from this one at a single base, so this may be a read error. The chain combines TRBV6-6 with TRBJ2-7; TRBD1 aligns across 7 bases. CDR1 MNHNY and CDR2 SVGAGI come from the germline V gene (reference sequence). The CDR3 spans 14 residues. Germline trimming cut 0 bases from V and 3 bases from J; bases unmatched to any gene: 2. CDR3 sequence reads: CASSYSGDSYEQYF. The CDR3 coding sequence is TGTGCCAGCAGTTACTCCGGGGACAGCTACGAGCAGTACTTC.

This clonotype was seen more than once but under ten times. V gene TRBV15 combines with J gene TRBJ2-5; possibly TRBD1 for D (6 bases). The germline V gene encodes CDR1 LNHNV and CDR2 YYDKDF (reference sequence). Between the trimmed V and J ends, which lost 4 bases and 1 base, there was a span of 10 bases. This CDR3 region has 14 residues. The CDR3 DNA follows: TGTGCCACCAGCACCGACAGGCTCCAAGAGACCCAGTACTTC. It yields the protein CATSTDRLQETQYF.

At least ten counts were recorded for this clonotype. This chain joins TRBV11-2 and TRBJ2-1; a possible D gene is TRBD2 (6 bases). Germline V gene lookup returns CDR1 SGHAT and CDR2 FQNNGV. The CDR3 is made up of 17 amino acids. Between the trimmed V and J ends, which lost 5 bases and 4 bases, there was a span of 21 bases. The CDR3 region has the DNA TGTGCCAGCAGCCTTAGGACTACCAATACGGAGTACAATGAGCAGTTCTTC. Translated, it gives CASSLRTTNTEYNEQFF.

J is TRBJ1-1 and V is TRBV12-3 or TRBV12-4; unclear D gene. The CDR3 length is 12 residues. Trimming pared 5 bases from V and 5 bases from J, leaving 9 bases between. The CDR3 coding sequence is TGTGCCAGCAGTCCTATACTGACTGAAGCTTTCTTT. It translates to CASSPILTEAFF.

This clonotype was recorded many times. The chain combines TRBV2 with TRBJ2-3; weak D call: TRBD1 (5 bases). V was trimmed by 4 bases and J by 6 bases, leaving 11 bases between them. The germline V gene encodes CDR1 SNHLY and CDR2 FYNNEI. The CDR3 loop spans 13 amino acids. The CDR3 DNA follows: TGTGCCAGCAGTGGGGGCGCTGGGGATACGCAGTATTTT. Protein product: CASSGGAGDTQYF.

This clonotype was detected only a few times. This chain joins TRBV19 and TRBJ2-7, with D possibly being TRBD1 or TRBD2 (5 bases each). Germline CDR1 and CDR2: LNHDA and SQIVND (reference sequence). The V and J ends lost 6 bases and 1 base respectively, with 10 bases between them. This CDR3 comprises 13 residues. The DNA for the CDR3 is TGTGCCAGTAGCAGGGACGCATCCTACGAGCAGTACTTC. Its protein product is CASSRDASYEQYF.

The table lists this clonotype with many counts. The chain couples TRBV12-3 or TRBV12-4 to TRBJ1-2; unclear D gene. V was cut by 3 bases and J by 4 bases, with 18 bases left in between. CDR3 length: 16 residues. DNA of the CDR3: TGTGCCAGCAGTTTTGGGTCCAGGATCGCTGTCTATGGCTACACCTTC. Translation gives CASSFGSRIAVYGYTF.

This clonotype was counted only a few times. This chain joins TRBV20-1 and TRBJ2-1; 10 nucleotides line up with TRBD2. CDR3 length equals 16 residues. The trim removed 0 bases at V and 4 bases at J, leaving 6 bases unmatched. CDR1 DFQATT and CDR2 SNEGSKA come from the germline V gene (reference sequence). The CDR3 loop reads CSAREGLARYYNEQFF. CDR3 DNA: TGCAGTGCTAGAGAGGGACTAGCGAGATATTACAATGAGCAGTTCTTC.

This sequence joins TRBV12-3 or TRBV12-4 and TRBJ2-3; 10 nucleotides match TRBD2. The V segment lost 5 bases and the J segment 1 base; nucleotides outside the gene matches: 6. This CDR3 comprises 16 residues. The CDR3 protein is CASSPDGTSGTDTQYF. The CDR3 region has the DNA TGTGCCAGCAGTCCGGACGGGACTAGCGGCACAGATACGCAGTATTTT.

This clonotype was counted between two and nine times. The DNA for the CDR3 is TGTGCCATCAGTGAGGGCACCAATCAGCCCCAGCATTTT. Its protein product is CAISEGTNQPQHF. The V and J genes are TRBV10-3 and TRBJ1-5; D gene uncertain. CDR1 is ENHRY, CDR2 SYGVKD, per germline. This CDR3 has 13 residues. V was trimmed by 2 bases and J by 3 bases, leaving 5 bases between them.

This clonotype appeared many times. The chain employs TRBV11-2 and TRBJ2-3; TRBD1 might be the D (6 bases). CDR1 and CDR2 from the germline V gene are SGHAT and FQNNGV. The germline V and J ends were trimmed by 6 bases and 0 bases, with 16 bases remaining between them. The CDR3 is 16 amino acids. CDR3 sequence (DNA): TGTGCCAGCAGACAGGACAGCTACCTTAGCACAGATACGCAGTATTTT. Translation: CASRQDSYLSTDTQYF.

The sample holds many counts of this clonotype. This chain links TRBV6-1 with TRBJ1-6; 8 bases are shared with TRBD1. Trimming took 5 bases from V and 10 from J; bases not matched to a gene: 10. Germline V CDR1 and CDR2: MNHNS, SASEGT. The CDR3 has 15 amino acids. The CDR3 coding sequence is TGTGCCAGCAGTTACCGGACAGGGCAGGCCTCACCCCTCCACTTT. Translated, it gives CASSYRTGQASPLHF.

This clonotype was observed many times. The chain recombines TRBV6-6 with TRBJ2-1; 9 nucleotides match TRBD2. CDR1 is MNHNY, CDR2 SVGAGI, per germline (reference sequence). The CDR3 is 20 amino acids. V was clipped by 2 bases and J by 7 bases; unmatched bases: 21. In DNA form, the CDR3 reads TGTGCCAGCAGTTACCAGGCGGGAGGGAGCTCGGCCCCTAGAGGGAATGAGCAGTTCTTC. The encoded protein is CASSYQAGGSSAPRGNEQFF.

This clonotype was detected a few times. V usage is TRBV18 and J usage is TRBJ2-2; no definite D call. Germline values: CDR1 KGHSH, CDR2 LQKENI. The CDR3 is made up of 11 amino acids. Trimming left V 9 bases short and J 8 bases short, with 10 bases between. CDR3 region: CARTEEGELFF. The CDR3 DNA follows: TGTGCCAGAACCGAGGAGGGGGAGCTGTTTTTT.

As regards this clonotype: This may be a read error: a much more frequent sequence differs by one nucleotide. The rearrangement links TRBV11-3 to TRBJ2-1; 9 bases fit TRBD2. The tail of the sequence fits TRBJ2-7 better, so the J call may be wrong. CDR1 and CDR2 (germline): SGHNT, YENEEA. There are 17 residues in the CDR3. For the CDR3, the DNA is TGTGCCAGCAGCTTTGGGCCCGGGCGGGAGGGCTACAATGAGCAGTACTTC. As protein: CASSFGPGREGYNEQYF.

This clonotype was seen only a few times. This chain connects TRBV19 to TRBJ1-5; TRBD1 matches at 7 bases. This CDR3 region has 17 residues. CDR1 is LNHDA and CDR2 is SQIVND in the germline V gene (reference sequence). The V and J ends lost 2 bases and 1 base, in that order; junction bases with no gene match: 8. CDR3 DNA sequence: TGTGCCAGTAGTATAACCGGGACAGTTCACAGCAATCAGCCCCAGCATTTT. Its protein is CASSITGTVHSNQPQHF.

This clonotype was seen repeatedly, ten times or more. The chain is built from TRBV2 and TRBJ2-5; perhaps TRBD2 as D (6 bases). The CDR3 loop spans 15 amino acids. V was pared by 5 bases and J by 1 base, with 14 bases between. CDR1 is SNHLY, CDR2 FYNNEI, per germline. Here the CDR3 DNA reads TGTGCCAGCAGTCGGCTAGCGACGGGCCAAGAGACCCAGTACTTC. It yields the protein CASSRLATGQETQYF.

For this clonotype: The conserved phenylalanine or tryptophan is not found at the CDR3 terminus, so this likely reflects a read error. V gene TRBV29-1 combines with J gene TRBJ1-1; D not certain. Looked up from germline, CDR1 is SQVTM and CDR2 is ANQGSEA. The CDR3 is 17 residues long. V was trimmed by 1 base and J by 4 bases, leaving 22 bases between them. CDR3 sequence reads: CSVEVGLLAGHGTEAFS. The CDR3 nucleotides are TGCAGCGTTGAAGTTGGACTTCTGGCTGGCCATGGCACTGAAGCTTTCTCT.

This clonotype was found many times. The chain couples TRBV6-1 to TRBJ1-1; 7 nucleotides line up with TRBD1. V shed 10 bases, J shed 3 bases, and the junction held 11 bases outside the gene matches. The germline V gene has CDR1 MNHNS and CDR2 SASEGT. The CDR3 length is 14 residues. The CDR3 sequence: CATGTAPRDTEAFF. The CDR3 coding sequence is TGTGCCACAGGGACAGCTCCGAGGGACACTGAAGCTTTCTTT.

This clonotype came up a few times. The junction differs from germline at one of its ends, possibly a read error. The V gene is TRBV4-3, the J gene TRBJ2-7; D might be TRBD2 (6 bases). The CDR3 runs 14 residues. Germline assignment: CDR1 LGHNA and CDR2 YSLEER. CDR3 coding DNA: TGCGCCAGCAGCCAAGATCGGGGGAGCTACGAGCAGCACTTC. Protein sequence: CASSQDRGSYEQHF.

In its sample, this clonotype was seen a few times. V and J are TRBV19 and TRBJ1-2, with TRBD1 as a possible D gene (6 bases). CDR1 LNHDA and CDR2 SQIVND come from the germline V gene (reference sequence). Trimming shortened V by 6 bases and J by 4 bases, and 12 bases separated the two germline ends. The CDR3 runs 13 residues. CDR3 protein: CASSIDRFYGYTF. The DNA of the CDR3 is TGTGCCAGTAGCATCGACAGGTTCTATGGCTACACCTTC.

The rearrangement uses TRBV4-1 and TRBJ2-1; 12 bases are a match to TRBD2. CDR1 and CDR2 (germline): MGHRA, YSYEKL. The J segment lost 9 bases and the V segment lost 4 bases, leaving 13 bases of the junction unmatched. The CDR3 is made up of 17 amino acids. For the CDR3, the DNA is TGCGCCAGCAGCCGGGCTAGCGGGAGGGCCGGGTCGTTTGAGCAGTTCTTC. It specifies CASSRASGRAGSFEQFF.

The chain recombines TRBV3-1 with TRBJ1-1; possible D gene TRBD1, 5 bases. The CDR3 is 14 residues long. Germline V CDR1 and CDR2: LGHDT, YNNKEL (reference sequence). V lost 2 bases to trimming and J lost 1 base, with 8 bases between them. CDR3 DNA: TGTGCCAGCAGCCAACTTCAGGGGAACACTGAAGCTTTCTTT. The encoded protein is CASSQLQGNTEAFF. Filled out from reference TRBV3-1 and TRBJ1-1, the complete variable domain reads DTAVSQTPKYLVTQMGNDKSIKCEQNLGHDTMYWYKQDSKKFLKIMFSYNNKELIINETVPNRFSPKSPDKAHLNLHINSLELGDSAVYFCASSQLQGNTEAFFGQGTRLTVV.

This clonotype was found many times. The chain joins TRBV30 to TRBJ2-3; weak D call: TRBD2 (5 bases). V was clipped by 4 bases and J by 5 bases, with 10 bases between them. The CDR3 extends over 12 amino acids. Looked up from germline, CDR1 is GTSNPN and CDR2 is SVGIG (reference sequence). As DNA, the CDR3 is TGTGCCTGGACTGATGGAGGAGATACGCAGTATTTT. As protein: CAWTDGGDTQYF.

At least ten counts were recorded for this clonotype. V and J are TRBV3-1 and TRBJ2-3, with TRBD1 matching over 8 bases. The CDR3 spans 16 residues. Germline-derived CDR1 and CDR2 are LGHDT and YNNKEL (reference sequence). J gave up 4 bases and V 4 bases, and 10 bases lay outside the gene matches. The CDR3: CASSPIGDRRPDTQYF. The CDR3 coding sequence is TGTGCCAGCAGCCCCATAGGGGACAGGCGTCCAGATACGCAGTATTTT.